This TCR beta chain was identified in a study of OX40 agonist ivuxolimab in advanced cancers. Generated by immunoSEQ multiplex PCR, the TCRdb table keeps only in-frame clones and is missing some. This repertoire shows 46,000 or so clones, around nine tenths found once; its top ten account for roughly 10%. Per germline, CDR1 SEHNR and CDR2 FQNEAQ (reference sequence). V lost 5 bases and J lost 5; bases outside the gene matches: 10. This CDR3 comprises 15 residues. The sample here was CD4+ or CD8+ T cells sorted from blood, taken in a trial of the OX40 agonist ivuxolimab. V gene TRBV7-9 combines with J gene TRBJ2-7, with TRBD1 matching 9 bases. The clonotype was recovered from an adult with an advanced solid tumor such as melanoma, head and neck, liver or kidney cancer. CDR3 in DNA: TGTGCCAGCAGCCTCCGGGACAGGGTCTTCCACGAGCAGTACTTC. Amino acid sequence: CASSLRDRVFHEQYF.